Shown below are 26 T cell receptor beta chains from a single sample sequenced in a study of T cells in localized non-small cell lung cancer. The protocol was immunoSEQ multiplex PCR, while the TCRdb copy is restricted to in-frame clones and leaves out a portion. In the table there are 23,000 or so clones, roughly 80% of which are singletons. The specimen comprised PBMCs, sampled before any cancer treatment. The receptors were sampled from a man aged 40-75 years with stage II lung adenocarcinoma.

This clone was seen only once. The gene calls are TRBV6-6 and TRBJ1-1; no clear D gene. There are 14 residues in the CDR3. V gave up 8 bases and J gave up 1 base, with 14 bases separating them. Germline CDR1 is MNHNY and CDR2 is SVGAGI (reference sequence). The CDR3, as DNA: TGTGCCAGCGGCGATGGGCCAGCGAACACTGAAGCTTTCTTT. This translates into CASGDGPANTEAFF.

The J gene is TRBJ1-2, the V gene TRBV14; TRBD1 aligns across 7 bases. This CDR3 has 12 residues. Per the germline V gene, CDR1 is SGHDN and CDR2 is FVKESK. The V gene end was trimmed by 3 bases and the J gene end by 5 bases; junction bases not matched to a gene: 0. CDR3: CASSQTGYGYTF. In DNA form, the CDR3 reads TGTGCCAGCAGCCAGACAGGGTATGGCTACACCTTC.

The chain employs TRBV15 and TRBJ2-1; D is unclear. The CDR3 has 15 amino acids. The germline CDR1 and CDR2 sequences are LNHNV and YYDKDF (reference sequence). Trimming cost V 0 bases and J 6 bases, with 12 bases left between them. Here the CDR3 DNA reads TGTGCCACCAGCAGAGATTTTCAACCGGGCAATGAGCAGTTCTTC. Amino acid sequence: CATSRDFQPGNEQFF.

The gene calls are TRBV27 and TRBJ1-4; D is uncertain. V dropped 4 bases and J dropped 1 base, with 4 bases sitting between them. CDR3 length equals 13 residues. The germline CDR1 and CDR2 sequences are MNHEY and SMNVEV (reference sequence). Written as DNA, the CDR3 is TGTGCCAGCAGTTCCCTAACTAATGAAAAACTGTTTTTT. As protein: CASSSLTNEKLFF.

Only a few counts were recorded for this clone. V and J are TRBV7-8 and TRBJ2-7; TRBD2 agrees at 7 bases. Per the germline V gene, CDR1 is SGHVS and CDR2 is FQNEAQ. V gave up 4 bases and J gave up 0 bases; unmatched junction bases: 6. The CDR3 runs 15 residues. DNA of the CDR3: TGTGCCAGCAGCTCAGCTAGCGGACCCTCCTACGAGCAGTACTTC. Its protein product is CASSSASGPSYEQYF. The full variable domain, completed using reference TRBV7-8 and TRBJ2-7, is GAGVSQSPRYKVAKRGQDVALRCDPISGHVSLFWYQQALGQGPEFLTYFQNEAQLDKSGLPSDRFFAERPEGSVSTLKIQRTQQEDSAVYLCASSSASGPSYEQYFGPGTRLTVT.

V is TRBV4-2 and J is TRBJ1-6; 7 nucleotides agree with TRBD1. Germline assignment: CDR1 LGHNA and CDR2 YNFKEQ. CDR3 length: 14 amino acids. V lost 6 bases to trimming and J lost 7 bases; unmatched junction nucleotides: 6. Here the CDR3 DNA reads TGTGCCAGCAGTTCCAGACAGGGAAATTCACCCCTCCACTTT. This gives the protein CASSSRQGNSPLHF.

In DNA form, the CDR3 reads TGTGCCAGCAGCCCTCGGGACAGGGGCTCCTCTGGGGCCAACGTCCTGACTTTC. Its protein product is CASSPRDRGSSGANVLTF. The chain links TRBV7-3 to TRBJ2-6; the match to TRBD1 covers 10 bases. CDR1 is SGHTA and CDR2 is FQGTGA in the germline V gene. V lost 5 bases and J lost 0; bases outside the gene matches: 7. This CDR3 region has 18 residues.

The chain joins TRBV7-2 to TRBJ2-1; D is possibly TRBD1 or TRBD2 (6 bases each). CDR3 size: 15 residues. Trimming removed 3 bases from V and 10 bases from J, with 19 bases in between. Per germline, CDR1 SGHTA and CDR2 FQGNSA. The CDR3 loop reads CASSFIPGARAEQFF. CDR3 sequence (DNA): TGTGCCAGCAGCTTTATCCCGGGGGCTCGCGCCGAGCAGTTCTTC.

A word on this clone: Germline is not matched at one junction end, which may reflect a read error. The chain couples TRBV19 to TRBJ1-2; 9 bases are a match to TRBD1. The CDR3 runs 13 residues. Germline V gene lookup returns CDR1 LNHDA and CDR2 SQIVND (reference sequence). The CDR3 is CAVSQREGRTGVF. The CDR3 DNA is TGTGCCGTATCACAGAGGGAAGGGAGGACAGGGGTGTTC.

This clone was found once. The chain has TRBV27 and TRBJ2-2, with D maybe TRBD2 (5 bases). The V gene lost 6 bases and the J gene lost 2 bases, with 13 bases spanning the gap. CDR1 is MNHEY and CDR2 is SMNVEV in the germline V gene (reference sequence). The CDR3 totals 15 residues. The DNA of the CDR3 is TGTGCCAGCAGCATACTAGTTTCTAACACCGGGGAGCTGTTTTTT. It yields the protein CASSILVSNTGELFF.

The chain recombines TRBV30 with TRBJ2-1; 7 bases line up with TRBD1. Germline V gives CDR1 GTSNPN, CDR2 SVGIG (reference sequence). The CDR3 has 12 amino acids. The J segment lost 6 bases and the V segment lost 4 bases, leaving 3 bases of the junction unmatched. CDR3 sequence (DNA): TGTGCCTGGAACCGGGACAGCAATGAGCAGTTCTTC. It yields the protein CAWNRDSNEQFF. Looking up the rest from reference TRBV30 and TRBJ2-1 gives the full variable domain: SQTIHQWPATLVQPVGSPLSLECTVEGTSNPNLYWYRQAAGRGLQLLFYSVGIGQISSEVPQNLSASRPQDRQFILSSKKLLLSDSGFYLCAWNRDSNEQFFGPGTRLTVL.

This chain's CDR3 is CASRVLGQGSDTQYF. Here the CDR3 DNA reads TGTGCCAGCAGGGTCTTGGGACAGGGATCAGATACGCAGTATTTT. J is TRBJ2-3 and V is TRBV28, with 9 bases aligning to TRBD1. The V segment lost 6 bases and the J segment 4 bases; nucleotides outside the gene matches: 8. This CDR3 is built from 15 residues. Germline assignment: CDR1 MDHEN and CDR2 SYDVKM.

The V call is TRBV7-9, the J call TRBJ1-2; no clear D gene. The CDR3 covers 12 residues. Germline V gene lookup returns CDR1 SEHNR and CDR2 FQNEAQ (reference sequence). Trimming took 6 bases from V and 1 from J, leaving 6 bases between them. The CDR3 reads CASSTDNYGYTF. CDR3 sequence (DNA): TGTGCCAGCAGTACGGATAACTATGGCTACACCTTC.

The J gene is TRBJ1-3, the V gene TRBV9; D gene unclear. The V end lost 0 bases, the J end lost 0 bases, and 13 bases lay between the germline ends. CDR1 is SGDLS and CDR2 is YYNGEE in the germline V gene. The CDR3 runs to 17 residues. CDR3 loop: CASSVEPGSSSGNTIYF. The CDR3 DNA reads as TGTGCCAGCAGCGTAGAGCCGGGTTCTAGCTCTGGAAACACCATATATTTT.

This chain links TRBV7-8 with TRBJ1-2; D remains unclear. The CDR3 spans 19 residues. CDR1 SGHVS and CDR2 FQNEAQ come from the germline V gene. The V gene lost 0 bases and the J gene lost 3 bases, with 23 bases spanning the gap. In nucleotides, the CDR3 is TGTGCCAGCAGCTTAGCGGAGGTTGGATTTCGGTTTAGGGACTATGGCTACACCTTC. Its protein is CASSLAEVGFRFRDYGYTF.

Regarding this clone: Germline and junction disagree at one end, which may indicate a read error. V gene TRBV18 combines with J gene TRBJ2-1; D perhaps matches TRBD1 (7 bases). Germline values: CDR1 KGHSH, CDR2 LQKENI. This CDR3 has 14 residues. The CDR3 region has the DNA TGTGCCAGCGCACCCCAGGGGGGCTACAATGAGCAGTTCTTC. As protein: CASAPQGGYNEQFF.

This chain uses TRBV7-3 with TRBJ2-3, with TRBD2 matching 9 bases. The CDR3 consists of 18 residues. In germline, CDR1 is SGHTA, CDR2 FQGTGA. V lost 5 bases, J lost 2 bases, and 14 bases stayed unmatched. The CDR3 DNA reads as TGTGCCAGCAGCCCCTCAGCTAGCGGGGTAGGAGTCACAGATACGCAGTATTTT. Its protein is CASSPSASGVGVTDTQYF.

This rearrangement joins TRBV10-3 to TRBJ1-1; D ambiguous. Germline assignment: CDR1 ENHRY and CDR2 SYGVKD. This CDR3 has 13 amino acids. Trimming took 0 bases from V and 5 from J, leaving 7 bases between them. The CDR3 here is CAISESRRTEAFF. CDR3 DNA sequence: TGTGCCATCAGTGAGTCGCGGAGAACTGAAGCTTTCTTT.

The chain links TRBV9 to TRBJ1-5; D is unclear. Germline V gives CDR1 SGDLS, CDR2 YYNGEE. Between the trimmed V and J ends, which lost 4 bases and 3 bases, there was a span of 14 bases. The CDR3 sequence is 15 residues long. The CDR3 is CASSPGWENNQPQHF. CDR3 nucleotide sequence: TGTGCCAGCAGCCCTGGGTGGGAGAACAATCAGCCCCAGCATTTT.

The chain combines TRBV14 with TRBJ1-2; perhaps TRBD1 as D (6 bases). This CDR3 comprises 13 residues. In germline, CDR1 is SGHDN, CDR2 FVKESK. V gave up 4 bases and J gave up 3 bases, with 9 bases separating them. DNA of the CDR3: TGTGCCAGCAGCCCACAGGGCCACTATGGCTACACCTTC. This codes for CASSPQGHYGYTF.

CDR3 nucleotide sequence: TGTGCCAGCAGTCCGGGACGTCAAGAGACCCAGTACTTC. Amino acid sequence: CASSPGRQETQYF. The chain uses TRBV6-5 and TRBJ2-5, with D perhaps TRBD1 or TRBD2 (5 bases each). V lost 5 bases and J 2 bases, leaving 9 bases between the germline ends. Germline V gene lookup returns CDR1 MNHEY and CDR2 SVGAGI. The CDR3 is made up of 13 amino acids.

This clone was detected once. The chain has TRBV9 and TRBJ2-2; D is unclear. Germline CDR1 reads SGDLS; CDR2 reads YYNGEE. V lost 2 bases to trimming and J lost 6 bases, with 11 bases between them. The CDR3 consists of 14 residues. The CDR3 DNA follows: TGTGCCAGCAGCGTTAGCACGTTCGCCGGGGAGCTGTTTTTT. It codes for CASSVSTFAGELFF.

The rearrangement links TRBV4-2 to TRBJ2-4; 9 bases fit TRBD2. The CDR3 sequence is 17 residues long. Germline V gene lookup returns CDR1 LGHNA and CDR2 YNFKEQ. J gave up 2 bases and V 0 bases, and 5 bases lay outside the gene matches. CDR3 sequence reads: CASSQDFSGSPKNIQYF. CDR3 in DNA: TGTGCCAGCAGCCAAGATTTTAGCGGGAGTCCCAAAAACATTCAGTACTTC.

This clone has a single count. The chain joins TRBV10-3 to TRBJ1-3; D may be TRBD1 (5 bases). Germline V gives CDR1 ENHRY, CDR2 SYGVKD. Trimming took off 10 bases at V and 0 bases at J, with 10 bases between the two ends. CDR3 length: 13 residues. DNA for the CDR3: TGTGCCACCAGACAGAGCTCTGGAAACACCATATATTTT. It translates to CATRQSSGNTIYF.

J is TRBJ2-5 and V is TRBV7-8, with a possible D match to TRBD1 (6 bases). Trimming cost V 5 bases and J 4 bases, with 14 bases left between them. The CDR3 extends over 14 amino acids. Germline-derived CDR1 and CDR2 are SGHVS and FQNEAQ. The CDR3 DNA is TGTGCCAGCAGCGTGGGTGTAGGGGGAGAGACCCAGTACTTC. Translation gives CASSVGVGGETQYF.

V and J are TRBV5-4 and TRBJ2-1; TRBD1 is a possible D gene (5 bases). Germline loops: CDR1 SGHNT, CDR2 YYREEE (reference sequence). Trimming removed 4 bases at V and 7 bases at J, with 21 bases between. This CDR3 has 16 amino acids. The CDR3 DNA reads as TGTGCCAGCAGCCAACCGAAACCGCAATCAGGGAATGAGCAGTTCTTC. It encodes CASSQPKPQSGNEQFF. Full variable domain (rest looked up from reference TRBV5-4 and TRBJ2-1): ETGVTQSPTHLIKTRGQQVTLRCSSQSGHNTVSWYQQALGQGPQFIFQYYREEENGRGNFPPRFSGLQFPNYSSELNVNALELDDSALYLCASSQPKPQSGNEQFFGPGTRLTVL.